The sample holds a few counts of the clone carrying this T cell receptor beta chain. Its antigen is not known. Germline CDR1 SGHAT, CDR2 FQNNGV. Trimming cost V 5 bases and J 3 bases; bases outside gene matches: 5. This CDR3 has 15 amino acids. TCRdb itself ran the PCR reads through MiXCR, one entry per CDR3 protein. The sample has nearly 650,000 distinct CDR3 sequences, 25% seen once; the top ten hold 0.7% to 0.95%. The sample belongs to a study of molecular identifiers for immune sequencing clone quantification. Sorting defined naive CD8 T cells as CD8+CD4-CCR7+CD45RA+. The study, taken as a whole, reports: In naive cells, clones above 20 RNA copies held under 1% of molecules, whereas in effector cells they held over 98%.

The chain recombines TRBV11-2 with TRBJ2-3; 10 bases align to TRBD1. Material for sequencing was naive CD8+ T cells from blood, with Jurkat cell RNA spiked in. Stated subset: FACS-sorted CD8+CD4-CCR7+CD45RA+ naive T cells. The TCR was taken from a human donor in good health. Some libraries in this study had Jurkat cell RNA spiked in. The CDR3 protein is CASSRRTGGTDTQYF. The CDR3 DNA follows: TGTGCCAGCAGCCGTCGGACAGGGGGTACAGATACGCAGTATTTT.